This paragraph reports one T cell receptor (beta chain). Its antigen is undetermined. A read error may account for a junction end that differs from germline. These data belong to a study of blood T cells in healthy people across ages. Study results and limitations: Donors of long life had a larger count of naive CD4+ cells and greater diversity than aged donors. Strongly correlated with naive T cell percentage was TCR beta diversity. Changes in expanded clonotypes were possibly confounded, as the CMV status of donors was unknown.

Aged about 6 to 100, donors were systemically healthy Caucasians from Russia. For the second PCR, which ran for roughly 6 to 12 cycles, a sample-barcoded 5' primer and a J-beta primer mix were used. Each CDR3 protein is one row after TCRdb ran MiXCR on the 5' RACE reads. The table shows about 810,000 distinct CDR3 sequences, with about 36% occurring only once. Germline CDR1 reads LGHDT; CDR2 reads YNNKEL (reference sequence). The CDR3 spans 14 residues. The chain carries TRBV3-1 and TRBJ2-7, with D possibly being TRBD2 (6 bases). The source of this sequence is a man aged 18-30 years in good health. The specimen was blood. CDR3 DNA: TGTGCCAGCAGACCTGCGGGACTCACCTACGGGCAGTACTTC. Protein product: CASRPAGLTYGQYF.